This T cell receptor (beta chain) came from a study of beta chain features in type 1 diabetes. In this sample, this clone turned up a few times. All of the isolated RNA was reverse transcribed, so expressed TCRB transcripts were sequenced. The table came from immunoSEQ multiplex PCR; TCRdb's copy has only in-frame clones and leaves some out. The table lists about 620,000 clones, 15% to 17% of them singletons. This receptor was taken from a man younger than 35 in good health. The specimen sequenced was naive CD4+ T cells from blood.

Written as DNA, the CDR3 is TGTGCCAGCAGTCCCGGGACCTCCTACGAGCAGTACTTC. Translated: CASSPGTSYEQYF. The V gene is TRBV7-9, the J gene TRBJ2-7; D is perhaps TRBD1 or TRBD2 (5 bases each). Trimming pared 6 bases from V and 0 bases from J, leaving 9 bases between. Germline CDR1 reads SEHNR; CDR2 reads FQNEAQ (reference sequence). CDR3 length: 13 residues.